What follows is one TCR beta chain and its context. This sample is part of a study of blood T cell repertoires in COVID-19. About the research overall: Acute-phase and convalescent COVID-19 samples originated in the United States, Italy and Spain. PBMCs, B-cell-depleted T cells, or T cells provided the cDNA or gDNA that made up the material.

In the study's own analysis: Estimation of nucleated cell counts was performed using reference gene primer amplification. TCRdb's table, derived via immunoSEQ multiplex PCR, lists solely in-frame clones and lacks some. For V, J and clone size, that table is used; D and trimming come from the DNA. Of about 180,000 clones listed, around 85% are singletons. Between the trimmed V and J ends, which lost 5 bases and 0 bases, there was a span of 16 bases. Germline V gives CDR1 SGHVS, CDR2 FNYEAQ. The CDR3 runs to 16 residues. The chain joins TRBV7-6 to TRBJ1-2, with a weak D call TRBD1 (5 bases). The sample taken for sequencing was peripheral blood. The sequence derives from a man aged 70-80 years with active or convalescent COVID-19. For the CDR3, the DNA is TGTGCCAGCAGCAACTCCGGGACGGGAGCTAACTATGGCTACACCTTC. It encodes CASSNSGTGANYGYTF.